Below, 32 T cell receptor beta chains from the same sample are listed, as sequenced in a study of immune evolution from preneoplasia to lung adenocarcinoma. The method was immunoSEQ multiplex PCR; TCRdb's version includes in-frame clones alone and lacks a portion of them. The sample lists thousands of clones, 84% occurring once. The sequenced sample was FFPE lung adenocarcinoma in situ tissue. These receptors originate from a donor at least 70 years old with lung adenocarcinoma.

The chain uses TRBV14 and TRBJ1-2; no clear D. V lost 4 bases and J lost 4, with 13 bases in between. The CDR3 is 14 residues long. Looked up from germline, CDR1 is SGHDN and CDR2 is FVKESK. DNA for the CDR3: TGTGCCAGCAGCCCGTGGCGACTGCCCTATGGCTACACCTTC. Translated, it gives CASSPWRLPYGYTF.

The chain joins TRBV27 to TRBJ1-2, with D hard to call. CDR1 and CDR2 from the germline V gene are MNHEY and SMNVEV (reference sequence). The V end lost 6 bases, the J end lost 8 bases, and 13 bases lay between the germline ends. CDR3 length equals 12 residues. CDR3 residues: CASSGGPFGYTF. CDR3 nucleotide sequence: TGTGCCAGCAGCGGCGGTCCCTTCGGCTACACCTTC.

This clone was observed once. The rearrangement joins TRBV14 to TRBJ1-2; no reliable D call. Between the trimmed V and J ends, which lost 1 base and 4 bases, there was a span of 4 bases. The CDR3 has 12 amino acids. Germline V lookup: CDR1 SGHDN, CDR2 FVKESK. CDR3 nucleotide sequence: TGTGCCAGCAGCCAAGGAACCTATGGCTACACCTTC. As protein: CASSQGTYGYTF.

CDR3 residues: CASNDRGGETQYF. CDR3 sequence (DNA): TGTGCCAGCAATGACAGGGGGGGAGAGACCCAGTACTTC. The chain carries TRBV6-1 and TRBJ2-5; 9 bases align to TRBD1. This CDR3 is 13 amino acids long. Per germline, CDR1 MNHNS and CDR2 SASEGT. The V segment lost 7 bases and the J segment 4 bases; nucleotides outside the gene matches: 4.

This clone was recorded a few times. The V call is TRBV7-9, the J call TRBJ1-1; D ambiguous. CDR3 length equals 15 residues. The germline CDR1 and CDR2 sequences are SEHNR and FQNEAQ (reference sequence). V gave up 3 bases and J gave up 0 bases, with 11 bases separating them. This CDR3 is CASSLAAHLNTEAFF. The CDR3 region has the DNA TGTGCCAGCAGCTTGGCAGCTCATCTGAACACTGAAGCTTTCTTT.

The chain couples TRBV11-3 to TRBJ1-1; 7 nucleotides match TRBD1. Germline assignment: CDR1 SGHNT and CDR2 YENEEA. J was trimmed by 5 bases and V by 1 base; bases with no gene match: 7. CDR3 size: 15 residues. CDR3 in amino acids: CASSLGQGERTEAFF. The CDR3 bases are TGTGCCAGCAGCTTAGGCCAGGGGGAGAGGACTGAAGCTTTCTTT.

By sample share, this clone is large. The V gene is TRBV30, the J gene TRBJ1-1; D may be TRBD1 (5 bases). Trimming shortened V by 4 bases and J by 3 bases, and 12 bases separated the two germline ends. CDR1 GTSNPN and CDR2 SVGIG come from the germline V gene (reference sequence). The CDR3 runs to 13 residues. CDR3 sequence: CAWTTQGHTEAFF. Written as DNA, the CDR3 is TGTGCCTGGACCACCCAGGGACACACTGAAGCTTTCTTT. The full variable domain, its missing parts supplied by reference TRBV30 and TRBJ1-1, is SQTIHQWPATLVQPVGSPLSLECTVEGTSNPNLYWYRQAAGRGLQLLFYSVGIGQISSEVPQNLSASRPQDRQFILSSKKLLLSDSGFYLCAWTTQGHTEAFFGQGTRLTVV.

V is TRBV10-3 and J is TRBJ2-2; tentative D call: TRBD2 (5 bases). CDR1 is ENHRY, CDR2 SYGVKD, per germline. Trimming shortened V by 0 bases and J by 0 bases, and 11 bases separated the two germline ends. CDR3 length equals 17 residues. CDR3 residues: CAISESWEKTNTGELFF. The CDR3 DNA reads TGTGCCATCAGTGAGTCGTGGGAGAAGACGAACACCGGGGAGCTGTTTTTT.

As regards this clone: One end of the junction fails to match germline, which may point to a read error. The J gene is TRBJ2-1, the V gene TRBV9; the match to TRBD2 covers 8 bases. The CDR3 consists of 14 residues. Germline CDR1 reads SGDLS; CDR2 reads YYNGEE. The CDR3 sequence is CASSVGTSYNEQFF. The CDR3 DNA reads as TGTGCCAGCAGTGTAGGGACTAGTTACAATGAGCAGTTCTTC.

CDR3: CASSIRWQPQHF. CDR3 sequence (DNA): TGTGCCAGCAGCATCCGGTGGCAGCCCCAGCATTTT. The V call is TRBV21-1, the J call TRBJ1-5. TRBV21-1 is a pseudogene locus. CDR3 size: 12 residues.

This sequence joins TRBV11-2 and TRBJ2-7; D is possibly TRBD1 or TRBD2 (6 bases each). Looked up from germline, CDR1 is SGHAT and CDR2 is FQNNGV. Trimming pared 1 base from V and 12 bases from J, leaving 19 bases between. This CDR3 spans 14 amino acids. The CDR3 here is CASSLVRIRGRLYF. The DNA for the CDR3 is TGTGCCAGCAGCTTAGTCCGGATCCGGGGGCGTCTGTACTTC.

The rearrangement uses TRBV2 and TRBJ2-3, with 11 bases aligning to TRBD2. The V gene end was trimmed by 6 bases and the J gene end by 6 bases; junction bases not matched to a gene: 8. CDR1 is SNHLY and CDR2 is FYNNEI in the germline V gene. The CDR3 has 15 amino acids. The CDR3 loop is CASRAAVAGGDTQYF. CDR3 sequence (DNA): TGTGCCAGCAGGGCGGCGGTAGCGGGAGGGGATACGCAGTATTTT.

The chain links TRBV7-9 to TRBJ2-5, with D perhaps TRBD1 (5 bases). The CDR3 totals 14 residues. Germline CDR1 and CDR2: SEHNR and FQNEAQ (reference sequence). V lost 4 bases and J 3 bases, leaving 12 bases between the germline ends. Here the CDR3 DNA reads TGTGCCAGCAGCTCTTCAGGGCTGGAAGAGACCCAGTACTTC. Amino acid sequence: CASSSSGLEETQYF.

V usage is TRBV9 and J usage is TRBJ2-7; D perhaps matches TRBD1 (5 bases). V dropped 0 bases and J dropped 6 bases, with 10 bases sitting between them. The CDR3 length is 13 residues. Germline V lookup: CDR1 SGDLS, CDR2 YYNGEE. In DNA form, the CDR3 reads TGTGCCAGCAGCGTAGCTCCAGGGTCCGAGCAGTACTTC. Translated, it gives CASSVAPGSEQYF.

The rearrangement uses TRBV2 and TRBJ2-7, with D possibly called TRBD1 or TRBD2 (5 bases each). Per germline, CDR1 SNHLY and CDR2 FYNNEI. CDR3 size: 14 residues. V was trimmed by 3 bases and J by 3 bases, leaving 12 bases between them. The CDR3 bases are TGTGCCAGCAGTGACCAAGGGGCGGGCTACGAGCAGTACTTC. It specifies CASSDQGAGYEQYF.

The gene calls are TRBV11-2 and TRBJ2-2, with D perhaps TRBD1 (6 bases). Trimming stripped 1 base from V and 5 bases from J, with 17 bases between. The germline gives CDR1 SGHAT, CDR2 FQNNGV. The CDR3 has 17 residues. CDR3 coding DNA: TGTGCCAGCAGCTTAGTAACAGCGACAGGTGGTACCGGGGAGCTGTTTTTT. Its translation is CASSLVTATGGTGELFF. Together with reference TRBV11-2 and TRBJ2-2, the CDR3 gives the full variable domain: EAGVAQSPRYKIIEKRQSVAFWCNPISGHATLYWYQQILGQGPKLLIQFQNNGVVDDSQLPKDRFSAERLKGVDSTLKIQPAKLEDSAVYLCASSLVTATGGTGELFFGEGSRLTVL.

The chain uses TRBV7-9 and TRBJ2-1; D might be TRBD2 (5 bases). Between the trimmed V and J ends, which lost 6 bases and 4 bases, there was a span of 16 bases. In germline, CDR1 is SEHNR, CDR2 FQNEAQ (reference sequence). CDR3 size: 15 residues. CDR3 sequence: CASRTVGGSYNEQFF. CDR3 coding DNA: TGTGCCAGCAGGACTGTTGGCGGGTCTTACAATGAGCAGTTCTTC.

This chain connects TRBV2 to TRBJ1-3, with D unresolved. Germline values: CDR1 SNHLY, CDR2 FYNNEI. The CDR3 loop spans 11 amino acids. Trimming stripped 4 bases from V and 4 bases from J, with 2 bases between. The CDR3 DNA sequence: TGTGCCAGCAGTGTGGGAAACACCATATATTTT. Protein: CASSVGNTIYF.

The chain joins TRBV14 to TRBJ2-1; TRBD1 agrees at 8 bases. The CDR3 has 14 amino acids. The germline gives CDR1 SGHDN, CDR2 FVKESK. The trim removed 5 bases at V and 9 bases at J, leaving 9 bases unmatched. The CDR3 loop reads CASSRQGPRGEQFF. The CDR3 DNA is TGTGCCAGCAGCAGACAGGGGCCCAGAGGTGAGCAGTTCTTC.

The chain has TRBV15 and TRBJ2-2; D is unresolved. The germline V and J ends were trimmed by 0 bases and 0 bases, with 11 bases remaining between them. There are 17 residues in the CDR3. The germline V gene encodes CDR1 LNHNV and CDR2 YYDKDF (reference sequence). The CDR3 nucleotides read TGTGCCACCAGCAGAGATGGTGCCAGTGCGAACACCGGGGAGCTGTTTTTT. It codes for CATSRDGASANTGELFF.

The chain carries TRBV19 and TRBJ1-4; TRBD1 might be the D (5 bases). This CDR3 has 16 residues. Trimming took off 10 bases at V and 4 bases at J, with 22 bases between the two ends. The germline V gene encodes CDR1 LNHDA and CDR2 SQIVND (reference sequence). The CDR3 loop is CATRGGMAGRNEKLFF. CDR3 coding DNA: TGTGCCACCAGAGGCGGTATGGCAGGGCGTAATGAAAAACTGTTTTTT.

The V and J genes are TRBV11-3 and TRBJ1-1; D gene uncertain. The germline V and J ends were trimmed by 5 bases and 0 bases, with 10 bases remaining between them. Germline V gene lookup returns CDR1 SGHNT and CDR2 YENEEA. The CDR3 contains 14 residues. DNA of the CDR3: TGTGCCAGCAGCCCACCACAGATGAACACTGAAGCTTTCTTT. Translated, it gives CASSPPQMNTEAFF.

The genes are TRBV9 and TRBJ2-7; 8 bases line up with TRBD2. The CDR3 loop spans 13 amino acids. The germline gives CDR1 SGDLS, CDR2 YYNGEE. V was pared by 2 bases and J by 5 bases, with 3 bases of the junction left unmatched. This CDR3 is CASSVGLADEQYF. The CDR3 nucleotides read TGTGCCAGCAGCGTTGGACTAGCAGACGAGCAGTACTTC.

This clone has just one count. CDR3 DNA: TGTGCCAGCAGCTTAGGAGCACTAGCGGGGACCAATGAGCAGTTCTTC. Its translation: CASSLGALAGTNEQFF. The J gene is TRBJ2-1, the V gene TRBV11-2, with 10 bases fitting TRBD2. J gave up 6 bases and V 1 base, and 6 bases lay outside the gene matches. The CDR3 extends over 16 amino acids. CDR1 and CDR2 from the germline V gene are SGHAT and FQNNGV.

This chain joins TRBV2 and TRBJ2-2, with TRBD2 as a possible D gene (5 bases). The CDR3 spans 15 residues. V was trimmed by 8 bases and J by 0 bases, leaving 13 bases between them. From germline, CDR1 is SNHLY and CDR2 FYNNEI. CDR3 sequence reads: CASVGGSANTGELFF. The CDR3 DNA reads TGTGCCAGCGTGGGCGGGTCCGCGAACACCGGGGAGCTGTTTTTT.

The genes are TRBV6-1 and TRBJ2-2; 7 bases align to TRBD2. The CDR3 contains 14 residues. After removal of 2 bases from V and 7 bases from J, the junction contained 4 bases not matched to a gene. Germline loops: CDR1 MNHNS, CDR2 SASEGT. The CDR3 region is CASSEIGGNGELFF. The DNA for the CDR3 is TGTGCCAGCAGTGAAATCGGGGGGAACGGGGAGCTGTTTTTT.

J is TRBJ1-1 and V is TRBV7-9; no reliable D call. The CDR3 runs to 12 residues. Germline V lookup: CDR1 SEHNR, CDR2 FQNEAQ (reference sequence). V lost 3 bases, J lost 6 bases, and 8 bases lay in between. For the CDR3, the DNA is TGTGCCAGCAGCTTTATAGGTGCTGAAGCTTTCTTT. It is translated as CASSFIGAEAFF.

The chain joins TRBV5-4 to TRBJ2-7, with 12 bases aligning to TRBD1. CDR3 length equals 15 residues. J was trimmed by 3 bases and V by 4 bases; bases with no gene match: 5. Per germline, CDR1 SGHNT and CDR2 YYREEE (reference sequence). DNA for the CDR3: TGTGCCAGCAGCGCTGGGACAGGGGGCATCTACGAGCAGTACTTC. It is translated as CASSAGTGGIYEQYF.

Notes on this clone: The limits of the CDR3 on the DNA are not certain, so only TCRdb's listed CDR3 is given. The rearrangement uses TRBV30 and TRBJ2-2; TRBD2, the table's D call, was not compared with the DNA. The germline CDR1 and CDR2 sequences are GTSNPN and SVGIG (reference sequence). The CDR3 length is 14 residues, termini included. The CDR3 loop is CASSSGAKRGAVFF.

The chain uses TRBV6-5 and TRBJ2-7, with 7 bases fitting TRBD1. Germline-derived CDR1 and CDR2 are MNHEY and SVGAGI. This CDR3 region has 15 residues. With 6 bases clipped from V and 2 bases from J, the junction kept 10 bases outside the gene matches. The CDR3 bases are TGTGCCAGCAGCCGATCGACCGGGACAGCCTACGAGCAGTACTTC. Amino acid sequence: CASSRSTGTAYEQYF.

V is TRBV21-1 and J is TRBJ2-3; the D segment call TRBD2 is taken from the table without a DNA check. TRBV21-1 constitutes a pseudogene. The CDR3 is made up of 17 amino acids. The CDR3 protein is CASSKLLAGPNTDTQYF. The CDR3, as DNA: TGTGCCAGCAGCAAACTGCTAGCGGGACCAAACACAGATACGCAGTATTTT.

The chain is built from TRBV6-1 and TRBJ2-2, with a possible D match to TRBD2 (5 bases). V dropped 1 base and J dropped 4 bases, with 10 bases sitting between them. Germline V lookup: CDR1 MNHNS, CDR2 SASEGT. The CDR3 covers 15 residues. CDR3 nucleotides: TGTGCCAGCAGTGAAGTGGGAGTTATCACCGGGGAGCTGTTTTTT. It is translated as CASSEVGVITGELFF.